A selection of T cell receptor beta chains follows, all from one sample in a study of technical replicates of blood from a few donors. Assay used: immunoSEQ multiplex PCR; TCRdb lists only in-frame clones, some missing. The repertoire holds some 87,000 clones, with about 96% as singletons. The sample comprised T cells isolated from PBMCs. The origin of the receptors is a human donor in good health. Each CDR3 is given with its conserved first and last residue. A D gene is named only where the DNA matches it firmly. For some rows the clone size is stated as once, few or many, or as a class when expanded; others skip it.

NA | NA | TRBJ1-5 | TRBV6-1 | TGTGCCAGCAGGGGAGGGAGGGTCAATCAGCCCCAGCATTTT | CASRGGRVNQPQHF
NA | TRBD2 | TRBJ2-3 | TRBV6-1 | TGTGCCAGCAGTGAAGGGCTAGCGGGGGGCACAGATACGCAGTATTTT | CASSEGLAGGTDTQYF
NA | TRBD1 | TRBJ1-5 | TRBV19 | TGTGCCAGTAGTGCCCGGGACAGGAGGGCCCAGCATTTT | CASSARDRRAQHF
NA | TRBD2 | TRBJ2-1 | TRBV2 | TGTGCCAGCATACGGACTAGCGGGAAATCCTACAATGAGCAGTTCTTC | CASIRTSGKSYNEQFF
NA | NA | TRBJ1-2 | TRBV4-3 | TGCGCCAGCAGCCAAGCTCTTATGGGGCTAGCTAACTATGGCTACACCTTC | CASSQALMGLANYGYTF
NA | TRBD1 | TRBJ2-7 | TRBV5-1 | TGCGCCAGCAGCCCCGGGACAGGGGATAATTACGAGCAGTACTTC | CASSPGTGDNYEQYF
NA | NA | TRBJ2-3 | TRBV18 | TGTGCCAGCTCACCACCGGGGGGATACGGAGATACGCAGTATTTT | CASSPPGGYGDTQYF
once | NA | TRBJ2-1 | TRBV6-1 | TGTGCCAGCGAGATGCAGGGAGGTTTCAATGAGCAGTTCTTC | CASEMQGGFNEQFF
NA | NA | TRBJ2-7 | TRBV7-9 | TGTGCCAGCGGTAGCTCCTACGAGCAGTACTTC | CASGSSYEQYF
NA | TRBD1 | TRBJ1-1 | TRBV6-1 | TGTGCCAGCAGTGAAGAGGGGGCGTACACTGAAGCTTTCTTT | CASSEEGAYTEAFF
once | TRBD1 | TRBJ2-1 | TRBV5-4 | TGTGCCAGCAGCCGTCGGGACAGGAGCTACAATGAGCAGTTCTTC | CASSRRDRSYNEQFF
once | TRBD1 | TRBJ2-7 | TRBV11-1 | TGTGCCAGCAGCTCTTGGGACAGTTACTACGAGCAGTACTTC | CASSSWDSYYEQYF
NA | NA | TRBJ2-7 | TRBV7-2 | TGTGCCAGCAGCTATATCTCCGGGATCTCCTACGAGCAGTACTTC | CASSYISGISYEQYF
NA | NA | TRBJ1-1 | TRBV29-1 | TGCAGCGTTGAGGGGCTACTTAACACTGAAGCTTTCTTT | CSVEGLLNTEAFF
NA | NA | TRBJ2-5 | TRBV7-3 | TGTGCCAGCAGCTTTGGGGCTCAAGAGACCCAGTACTTC | CASSFGAQETQYF
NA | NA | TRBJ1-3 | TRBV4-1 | TGCGCCAGCAGCCAAGGGAAGGGGCAAGGAAACACCATATATTTT | CASSQGKGQGNTIYF
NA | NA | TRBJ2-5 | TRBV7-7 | TGTGCCAGCAGCTTTAACAGCCAAGAGACCCAGTACTTC | CASSFNSQETQYF
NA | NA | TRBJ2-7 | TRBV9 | TGTGCCAGCGGACGTACGGGAGAGTTAATAGGCGAGCAGTACTTC | CASGRTGELIGEQYF
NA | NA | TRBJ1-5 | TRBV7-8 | TGTGCCAGCAGCTTAGACTCTGCGTATAGCAATCAGCCCCAGCATTTT | CASSLDSAYSNQPQHF
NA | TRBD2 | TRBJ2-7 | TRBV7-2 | TGTGCCAGCAGCTTGACTAGCGGGAGCTACGAGCAGTACTTC | CASSLTSGSYEQYF
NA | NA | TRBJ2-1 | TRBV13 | TGTGCCAGCAGCTTACGACTTTTCCAGACAGGTTCTTACAATGAGCAGTTCTTC | CASSLRLFQTGSYNEQFF
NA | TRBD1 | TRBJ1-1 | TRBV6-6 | TGTGCCAGCAGGACCCGACAGGGAAACACTGAAGCTTTCTTT | CASRTRQGNTEAFF
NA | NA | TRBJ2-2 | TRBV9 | TGTGCCAGCAGCCCCCCTAACTTTACTAGCAATGGCGGGGAGCTGTTTTTT | CASSPPNFTSNGGELFF
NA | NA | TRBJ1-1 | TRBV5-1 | TGCGCCAGCAGCATGGCTAGGGAGACTGAGACTGAAGCTTTCTTT | CASSMARETETEAFF
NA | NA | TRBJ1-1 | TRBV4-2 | TGTGCCAGCAGCCATTCTCTGAACACTGAAGCTTTCTTT | CASSHSLNTEAFF
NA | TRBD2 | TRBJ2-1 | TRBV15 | TGTGCCACCAGCAGAGGTAGCGGGGATGAGCAGTTCTTC | CATSRGSGDEQFF
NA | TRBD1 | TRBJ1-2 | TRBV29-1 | TGCAGCGTTGTAAGGGGGCCGGGCTATGGCTACACCTTC | CSVVRGPGYGYTF
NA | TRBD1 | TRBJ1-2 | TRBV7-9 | TGTGCCAGCAGCTTTGTGGGGACAGACTATGGCTACACCTTC | CASSFVGTDYGYTF
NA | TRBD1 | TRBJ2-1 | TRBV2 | TGTGCCAGCGCGGCTTCGGCAGGGGGCAATGAGCAGTTCTTC | CASAASAGGNEQFF
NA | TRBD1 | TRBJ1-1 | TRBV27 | TGTGCCAGCAGACAGGGGGCCAACACTGAAGCTTTCTTT | CASRQGANTEAFF
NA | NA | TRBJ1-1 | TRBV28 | TGTGCCAGCAGTTTGCCCAGGCAAACTGAAGCTTTCTTT | CASSLPRQTEAFF
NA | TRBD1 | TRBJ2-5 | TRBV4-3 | TGCGCCAGCAGCCAAGATTTGGGGACAGGGGGCGGGACCCAGTACTTC | CASSQDLGTGGGTQYF
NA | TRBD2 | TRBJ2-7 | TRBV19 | TGTGCCAGTAGTACCGGGACTAGCTATTACGAGCAGTACTTC | CASSTGTSYYEQYF
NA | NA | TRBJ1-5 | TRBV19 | TGTGCCAGTAGTACCGTTTATCAGCCCCAGCATTTT | CASSTVYQPQHF
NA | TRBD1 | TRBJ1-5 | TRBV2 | TGTGCCAGTGACAGGGGGCGAGGGTATCAGCCCCAGCATTTT | CASDRGRGYQPQHF
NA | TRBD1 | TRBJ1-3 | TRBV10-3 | TGTGCCATCAGGACCTCGGACAGGGAGGGCTCTGGAAACACCATATATTTT | CAIRTSDREGSGNTIYF
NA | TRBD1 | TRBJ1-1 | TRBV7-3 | TGTGCCAGCAGCCAAGGGACAGGGATGAACACTGAAGCTTTCTTT | CASSQGTGMNTEAFF
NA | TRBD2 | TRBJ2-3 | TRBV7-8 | TGTGCCAGCAGCTTAGGTGTCCTAGCGGGAGGGCTTGGTACGCAGTATTTT | CASSLGVLAGGLGTQYF
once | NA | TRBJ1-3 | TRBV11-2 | TGTGCCAGCGCCGAAAACAACTCTGGAAACACCATATATTTT | CASAENNSGNTIYF
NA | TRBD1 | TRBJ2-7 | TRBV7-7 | TGTGCCAGCAGCCCGTCGACAGGGGTTTTCCACGAGCAGTACTTC | CASSPSTGVFHEQYF
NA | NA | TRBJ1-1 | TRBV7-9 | TGTGCCAGCAAACCGACGTTAAGGAGGGATGAAGCTTTCTTT | CASKPTLRRDEAFF
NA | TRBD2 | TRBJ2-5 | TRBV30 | TGTGCCTGGAGTGTCCCGGGACTAGCGGGAGGGGTGACCCAGTACTTC | CAWSVPGLAGGVTQYF
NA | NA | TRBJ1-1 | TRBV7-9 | TGTGCCAGCAGCTGGGAGTGGGGGGGAAGGGCTGAAGCTTTCTTT | CASSWEWGGRAEAFF
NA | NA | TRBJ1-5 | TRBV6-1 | TGTGCCAGCAGTGAAGTACTGGGACAAGGGAATCAGCCCCAGCATTTT | CASSEVLGQGNQPQHF
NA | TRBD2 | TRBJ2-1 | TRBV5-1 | TGCGCCAGCAGCTTGGTTAGGACTAGCGGGAGGGGAGGTGAGCAGTTCTTC | CASSLVRTSGRGGEQFF
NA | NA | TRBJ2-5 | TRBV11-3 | TGTGCCAGCAGCCAGTACCAAGAGACCCAGTACTTC | CASSQYQETQYF
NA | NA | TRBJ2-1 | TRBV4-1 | TGCGCCAGCAGCCATAGGAGCGGCAATGAGCAGTTCTTC | CASSHRSGNEQFF
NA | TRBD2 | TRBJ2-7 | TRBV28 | TGTGCCAGCAGGCCAGGGACTAGCGGCTACTACGAGCAGTACTTC | CASRPGTSGYYEQYF
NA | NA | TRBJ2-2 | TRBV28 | TGTGCCAGCAGTTTTGTAGCGGTCGACACCGGGGAGCTGTTTTTT | CASSFVAVDTGELFF
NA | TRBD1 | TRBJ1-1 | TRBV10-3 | TGTGCCATCAGTGCGGACAGGGACAGGATGGCTTTCTTT | CAISADRDRMAFF